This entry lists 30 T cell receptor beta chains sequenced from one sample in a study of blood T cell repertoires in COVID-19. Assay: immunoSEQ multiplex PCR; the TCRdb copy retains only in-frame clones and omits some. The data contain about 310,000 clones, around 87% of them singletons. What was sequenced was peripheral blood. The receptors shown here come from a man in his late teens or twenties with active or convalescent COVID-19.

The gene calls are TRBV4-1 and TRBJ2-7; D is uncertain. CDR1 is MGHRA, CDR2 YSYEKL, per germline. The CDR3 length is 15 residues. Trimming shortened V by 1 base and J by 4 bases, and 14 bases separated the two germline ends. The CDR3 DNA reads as TGCGCCAGCAGCCAAGCGGTAAGCGCGAGGTACGAGCAGTACTTC. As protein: CASSQAVSARYEQYF.

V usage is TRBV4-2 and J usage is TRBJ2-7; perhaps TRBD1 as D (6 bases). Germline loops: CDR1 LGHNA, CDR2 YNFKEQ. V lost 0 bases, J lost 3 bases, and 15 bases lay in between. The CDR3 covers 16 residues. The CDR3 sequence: CASSQENRAIGYEQYF. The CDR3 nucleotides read TGTGCCAGCAGCCAAGAGAACAGGGCGATCGGCTACGAGCAGTACTTC.

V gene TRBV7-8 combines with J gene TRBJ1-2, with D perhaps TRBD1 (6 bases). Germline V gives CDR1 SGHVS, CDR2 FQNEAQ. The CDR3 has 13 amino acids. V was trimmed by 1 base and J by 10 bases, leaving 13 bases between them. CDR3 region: CASSLGDNTNYTF. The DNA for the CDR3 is TGTGCCAGCAGCTTAGGGGACAACACTAACTACACCTTC. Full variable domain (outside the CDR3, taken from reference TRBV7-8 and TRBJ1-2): GAGVSQSPRYKVAKRGQDVALRCDPISGHVSLFWYQQALGQGPEFLTYFQNEAQLDKSGLPSDRFFAERPEGSVSTLKIQRTQQEDSAVYLCASSLGDNTNYTFGSGTRLTVV.

The CDR3 sequence: CASSQVRTGTYEQYF. For the CDR3, the DNA is TGCGCCAGCAGCCAAGTAAGGACAGGGACATACGAGCAGTACTTC. This chain links TRBV4-1 with TRBJ2-7; TRBD1 aligns across 8 bases. J gave up 4 bases and V 1 base, and 6 bases lay outside the gene matches. The CDR3 loop spans 15 amino acids. Germline V lookup: CDR1 MGHRA, CDR2 YSYEKL.

The CDR3 coding sequence is TGCGCCAGCAGCCAATCGGGACTTGTGAACACTGAAGCTTTCTTT. Translating gives CASSQSGLVNTEAFF. This chain joins TRBV4-1 and TRBJ1-1; D possibly corresponds to TRBD1 (5 bases). V gave up 2 bases and J gave up 0 bases, with 10 bases separating them. Germline V gives CDR1 MGHRA, CDR2 YSYEKL. The CDR3 sequence is 15 residues long.

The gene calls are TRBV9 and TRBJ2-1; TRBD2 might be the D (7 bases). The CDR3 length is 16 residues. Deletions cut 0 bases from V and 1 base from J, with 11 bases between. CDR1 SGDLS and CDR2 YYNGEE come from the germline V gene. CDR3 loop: CASSVAGRGSYNEQFF. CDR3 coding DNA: TGTGCCAGCAGCGTAGCGGGGAGGGGGTCCTACAATGAGCAGTTCTTC.

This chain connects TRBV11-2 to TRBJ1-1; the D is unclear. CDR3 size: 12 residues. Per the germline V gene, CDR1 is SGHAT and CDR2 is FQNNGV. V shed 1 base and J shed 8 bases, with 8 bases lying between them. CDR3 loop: CASSLVVSEAFF. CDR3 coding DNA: TGTGCCAGCAGCTTAGTAGTATCAGAAGCTTTCTTT.

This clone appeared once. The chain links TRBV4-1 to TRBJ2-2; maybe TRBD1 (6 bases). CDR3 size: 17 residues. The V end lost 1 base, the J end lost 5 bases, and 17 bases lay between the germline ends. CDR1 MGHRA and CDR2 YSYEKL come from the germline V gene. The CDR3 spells CASSQGRDTYVTGELFF. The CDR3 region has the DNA TGCGCCAGCAGCCAAGGCCGGGACACCTACGTAACCGGGGAGCTGTTTTTT.

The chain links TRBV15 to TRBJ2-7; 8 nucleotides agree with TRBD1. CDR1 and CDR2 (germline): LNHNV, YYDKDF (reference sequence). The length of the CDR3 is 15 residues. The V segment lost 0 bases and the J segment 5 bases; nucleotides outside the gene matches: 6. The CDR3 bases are TGTGCCACCAGCAGAGAACGGACAGGGTTTGACGAGCAGTACTTC. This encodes CATSRERTGFDEQYF. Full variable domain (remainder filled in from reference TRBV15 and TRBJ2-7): DAMVIQNPRYQVTQFGKPVTLSCSQTLNHNVMYWYQQKSSQAPKLLFHYYDKDFNNEADTPDNFQSRRPNTSFCFLDIRSPGLGDTAMYLCATSRERTGFDEQYFGPGTRLTVT.

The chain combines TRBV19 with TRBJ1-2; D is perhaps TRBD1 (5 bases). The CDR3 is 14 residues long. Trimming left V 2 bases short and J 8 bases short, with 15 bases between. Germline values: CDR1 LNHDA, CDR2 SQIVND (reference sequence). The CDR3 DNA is TGTGCCAGTAGTATAACCGGGGGGTCCTCCGGCTACACCTTC. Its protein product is CASSITGGSSGYTF.

Here the CDR3 DNA reads TGTGCCAGCAGCGTAGGGGAGGGCCCAAATGAAAAACTGTTTTTT. This gives the protein CASSVGEGPNEKLFF. V gene TRBV9 combines with J gene TRBJ1-4; no definite D call. V dropped 0 bases and J dropped 5 bases, with 11 bases sitting between them. Germline loops: CDR1 SGDLS, CDR2 YYNGEE. This CDR3 spans 15 amino acids.

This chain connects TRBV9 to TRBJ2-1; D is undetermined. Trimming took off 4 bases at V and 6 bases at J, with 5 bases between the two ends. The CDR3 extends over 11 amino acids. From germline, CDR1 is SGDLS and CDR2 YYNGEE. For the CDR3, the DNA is TGTGCCAGCAGCTCCCGCAATGAGCAGTTCTTC. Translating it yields CASSSRNEQFF.

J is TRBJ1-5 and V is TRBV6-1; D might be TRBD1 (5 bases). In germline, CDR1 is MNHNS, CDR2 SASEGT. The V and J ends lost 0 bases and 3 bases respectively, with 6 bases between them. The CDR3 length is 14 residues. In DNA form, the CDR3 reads TGTGCCAGCAGTGAAGCAGGGGTCAATCAGCCCCAGCATTTT. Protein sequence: CASSEAGVNQPQHF.

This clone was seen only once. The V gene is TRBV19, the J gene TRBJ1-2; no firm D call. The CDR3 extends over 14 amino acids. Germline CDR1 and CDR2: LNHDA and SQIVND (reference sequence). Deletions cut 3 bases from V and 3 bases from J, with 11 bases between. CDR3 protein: CASSIDAVHYGYTF. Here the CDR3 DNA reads TGTGCCAGTAGTATTGATGCGGTCCACTATGGCTACACCTTC.

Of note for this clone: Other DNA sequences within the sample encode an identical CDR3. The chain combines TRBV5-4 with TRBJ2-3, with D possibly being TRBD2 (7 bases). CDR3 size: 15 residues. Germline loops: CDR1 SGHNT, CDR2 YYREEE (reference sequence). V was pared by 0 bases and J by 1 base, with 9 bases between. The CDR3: CASSLGGGGTDTQYF. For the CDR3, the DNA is TGTGCCAGCAGCTTGGGAGGGGGGGGCACAGATACGCAGTATTTT.

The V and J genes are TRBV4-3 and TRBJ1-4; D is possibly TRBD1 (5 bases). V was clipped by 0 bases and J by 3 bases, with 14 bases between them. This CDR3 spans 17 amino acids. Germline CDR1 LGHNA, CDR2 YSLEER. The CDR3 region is CASSQDFLGHANEKLFF. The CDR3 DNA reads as TGCGCCAGCAGCCAAGATTTCTTAGGACACGCTAATGAAAAACTGTTTTTT.

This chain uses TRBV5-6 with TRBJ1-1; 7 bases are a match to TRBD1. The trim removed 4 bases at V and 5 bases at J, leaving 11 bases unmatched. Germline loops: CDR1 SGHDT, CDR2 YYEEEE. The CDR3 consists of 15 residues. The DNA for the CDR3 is TGTGCCAGCAGCCCGAAGACAGGGCGATGGACTGAAGCTTTCTTT. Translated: CASSPKTGRWTEAFF.

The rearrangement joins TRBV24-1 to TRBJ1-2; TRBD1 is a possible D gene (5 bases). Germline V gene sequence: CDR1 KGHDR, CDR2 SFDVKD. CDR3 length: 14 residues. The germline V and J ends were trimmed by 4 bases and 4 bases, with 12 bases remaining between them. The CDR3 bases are TGTGCCACCAGTGACCATACAGGCCGCTATGGCTACACCTTC. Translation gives CATSDHTGRYGYTF.

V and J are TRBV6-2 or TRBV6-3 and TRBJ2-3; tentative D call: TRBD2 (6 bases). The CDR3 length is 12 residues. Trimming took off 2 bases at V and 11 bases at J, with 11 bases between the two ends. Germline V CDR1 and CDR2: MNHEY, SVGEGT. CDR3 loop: CASSYVGLLQYF. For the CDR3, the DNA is TGTGCCAGCAGTTACGTGGGACTTCTGCAGTATTTT.

CDR3 loop: CARSPMDRGETYGYTF. CDR3 nucleotides: TGTGCCAGAAGCCCAATGGACAGGGGCGAGACCTATGGCTACACCTTC. The chain is built from TRBV7-5 and TRBJ1-2; the table names TRBD1, a call not compared with the DNA. TRBV7-5 is a known pseudogene. This CDR3 comprises 16 residues.

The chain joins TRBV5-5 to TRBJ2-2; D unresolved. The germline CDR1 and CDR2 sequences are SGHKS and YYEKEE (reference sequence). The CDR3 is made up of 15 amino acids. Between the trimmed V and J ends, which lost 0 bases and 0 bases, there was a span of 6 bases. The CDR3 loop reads CASSLVVSNTGELFF. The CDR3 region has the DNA TGTGCCAGCAGCTTGGTTGTCTCGAACACCGGGGAGCTGTTTTTT. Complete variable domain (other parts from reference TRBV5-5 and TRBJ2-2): DAGVTQSPTHLIKTRGQQVTLRCSPISGHKSVSWYQQVLGQGPQFIFQYYEKEERGRGNFPDRFSARQFPNYSSELNVNALLLGDSALYLCASSLVVSNTGELFFGEGSRLTVL.

The CDR3 protein is CASSIPGRMGDTQYF. The DNA for the CDR3 is TGTGCCAGTAGTATACCGGGAAGGATGGGAGATACGCAGTATTTT. The gene calls are TRBV19 and TRBJ2-3; a possible D gene is TRBD2 (5 bases). Trimming took 2 bases from V and 5 from J, leaving 14 bases between them. Germline V lookup: CDR1 LNHDA, CDR2 SQIVND (reference sequence). The CDR3 is 15 residues long.

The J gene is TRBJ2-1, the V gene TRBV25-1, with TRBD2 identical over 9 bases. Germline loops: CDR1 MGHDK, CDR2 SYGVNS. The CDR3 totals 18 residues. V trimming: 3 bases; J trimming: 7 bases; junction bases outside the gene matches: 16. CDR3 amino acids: CASSEGGSREGPWNEQFF. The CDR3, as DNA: TGTGCCAGCAGTGAGGGGGGATCGCGGGAGGGCCCGTGGAATGAGCAGTTCTTC.

CDR3: CASSESLGQGFEKLFF. The DNA of the CDR3 is TGCGCCAGCAGTGAGTCTCTAGGACAGGGGTTTGAAAAACTGTTTTTT. The V and J genes are TRBV10-2 and TRBJ1-4, with 9 positions matching TRBD1. Germline-derived CDR1 and CDR2 are WSHSY and SAAADI. V shed 0 bases and J 7 bases; nucleotides not matched to a gene: 6. The CDR3 loop spans 16 amino acids.

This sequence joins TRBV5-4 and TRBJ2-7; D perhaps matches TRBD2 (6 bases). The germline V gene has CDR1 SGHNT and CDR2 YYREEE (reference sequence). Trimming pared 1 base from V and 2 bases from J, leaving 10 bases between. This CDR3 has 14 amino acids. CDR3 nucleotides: TGTGCCAGCAGCTTGAGGGACTCGCCCTACGAGCAGTACTTC. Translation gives CASSLRDSPYEQYF.

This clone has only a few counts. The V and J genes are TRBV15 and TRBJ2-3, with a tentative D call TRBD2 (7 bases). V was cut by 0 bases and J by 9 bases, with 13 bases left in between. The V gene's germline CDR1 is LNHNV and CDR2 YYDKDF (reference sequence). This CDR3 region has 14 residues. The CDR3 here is CATSRDRGARTQYF. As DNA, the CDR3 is TGTGCCACCAGCAGAGATCGGGGGGCGAGAACGCAGTATTTT.

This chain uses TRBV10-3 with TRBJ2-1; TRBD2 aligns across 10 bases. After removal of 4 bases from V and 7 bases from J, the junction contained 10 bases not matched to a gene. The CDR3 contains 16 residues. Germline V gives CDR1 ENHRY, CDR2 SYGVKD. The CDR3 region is CAISGPSGSGNNEQFF. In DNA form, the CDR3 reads TGTGCCATCAGTGGGCCTAGCGGGAGTGGGAATAATGAGCAGTTCTTC.

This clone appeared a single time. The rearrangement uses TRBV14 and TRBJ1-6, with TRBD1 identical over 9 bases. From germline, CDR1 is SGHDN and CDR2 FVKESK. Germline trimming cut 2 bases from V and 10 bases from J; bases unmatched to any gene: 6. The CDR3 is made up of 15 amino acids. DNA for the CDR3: TGTGCCAGCAGCCAAAGAGGACAGGGGAGATCACCCCTCCACTTT. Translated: CASSQRGQGRSPLHF.

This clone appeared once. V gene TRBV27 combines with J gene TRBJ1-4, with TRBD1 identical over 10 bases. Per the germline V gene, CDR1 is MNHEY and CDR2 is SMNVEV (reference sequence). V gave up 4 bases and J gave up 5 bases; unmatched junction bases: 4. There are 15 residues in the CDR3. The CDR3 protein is CASSSPGQGNEKLFF. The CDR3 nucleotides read TGTGCCAGCAGTTCACCGGGACAGGGGAATGAAAAACTGTTTTTT.

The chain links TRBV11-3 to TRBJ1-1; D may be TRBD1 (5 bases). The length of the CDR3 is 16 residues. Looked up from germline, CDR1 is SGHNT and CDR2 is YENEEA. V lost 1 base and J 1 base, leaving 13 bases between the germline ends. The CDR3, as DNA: TGTGCCAGCAGCTTAGGGGGAAGGGGCAGGAACACTGAAGCTTTCTTT. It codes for CASSLGGRGRNTEAFF.